The T cell receptor beta chain described here comes from a study of cytomegalovirus exposure and HLA in healthy donors. In the case of this clone: Its antigen is unknown.

The donors were part of the validation cohort, which consisted of under 150 subjects and was separate from the first cohort of several hundred subjects. V lost 2 bases to trimming and J lost 8 bases, with 13 bases between them. This CDR3 has 13 residues. Germline CDR1 reads SGHRS; CDR2 reads YFSETQ. Study-wide results and limits: It was reported that the classifier diagnosed cytomegalovirus status with high specificity and sensitivity in both the original and validation cohorts. Some TCR beta chains (around 160 of them) were listed as cytomegalovirus-associated.

The protocol was immunoSEQ multiplex PCR, while the TCRdb copy is restricted to in-frame clones and leaves out a portion. The data show 250,000 to 350,000 clones, about nine tenths seen once. The sequencing sample was made of PBMCs. The sequence was obtained from a woman aged 18-29 years in good health and CMV-seronegative. The chain couples TRBV5-1 to TRBJ1-2; D perhaps matches TRBD1 (6 bases). DNA for the CDR3: TGCGCCAGCAGCTTCACGGACAGTGACGGCTACACCTTC. This translates into CASSFTDSDGYTF.